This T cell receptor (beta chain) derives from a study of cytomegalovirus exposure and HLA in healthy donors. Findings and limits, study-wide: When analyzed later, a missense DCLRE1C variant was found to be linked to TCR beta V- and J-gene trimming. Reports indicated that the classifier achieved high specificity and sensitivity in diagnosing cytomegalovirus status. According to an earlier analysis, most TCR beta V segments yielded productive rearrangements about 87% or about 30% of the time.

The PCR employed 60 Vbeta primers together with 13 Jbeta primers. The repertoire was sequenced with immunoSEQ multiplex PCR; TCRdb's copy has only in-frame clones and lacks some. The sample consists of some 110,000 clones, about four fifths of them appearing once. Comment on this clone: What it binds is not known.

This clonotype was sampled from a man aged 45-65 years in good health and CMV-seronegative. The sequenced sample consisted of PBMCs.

CDR3 loop: CASSQARQRALRGYTF. As DNA, the CDR3 is TGCGCCAGCAGCCAAGCACGGCAGAGGGCCCTGAGGGGCTACACCTTC. The chain links TRBV4-3 to TRBJ1-2; D call uncertain. The CDR3 has 16 amino acids. Germline values: CDR1 LGHNA, CDR2 YSLEER. V dropped 1 base and J dropped 8 bases, with 20 bases sitting between them.